Shown below are 25 T cell receptor beta chains from a single sample sequenced in a study of blood T cell repertoires in COVID-19. TCRdb keeps only in-frame clones here, not all; method: immunoSEQ multiplex PCR. The table lists about 69,000 clones, roughly 79% of them singletons. The sequenced sample consisted of peripheral blood. These receptors were taken from a human donor in a cohort sampled during active COVID-19.

J is TRBJ2-7 and V is TRBV28; 12 nucleotides line up with TRBD2. Trimming took 5 bases from V and 3 from J; bases not matched to a gene: 2. CDR1 MDHEN and CDR2 SYDVKM come from the germline V gene. The CDR3 is 14 residues long. Written as DNA, the CDR3 is TGTGCCAGCAGTACTAGCGGGGGGCTCTACGAGCAGTACTTC. This gives the protein CASSTSGGLYEQYF.

The J gene is TRBJ2-7, the V gene TRBV28, with 10 bases matching TRBD1. Germline V lookup: CDR1 MDHEN, CDR2 SYDVKM. The ends lost 7 bases at V and 0 bases at J; junction bases unmatched: 6. The CDR3 totals 15 residues. The CDR3 is CASISGTGVSYEQYF. CDR3 DNA: TGTGCCAGCATCTCGGGGACAGGGGTCTCCTACGAGCAGTACTTC.

This sequence joins TRBV3-1 (or the pseudogene TRBV3-2) and TRBJ2-7; 9 nucleotides match TRBD2. With 4 bases clipped from V and 5 bases from J, the junction kept 9 bases outside the gene matches. CDR1 and CDR2 from the germline V gene are LGHDT and YNNKEL (reference sequence). The CDR3 is 15 amino acids. CDR3 sequence (DNA): TGTGCCAGCAGCCCTCAGGGAGCGGGAGGCCACGAGCAGTACTTC. It encodes CASSPQGAGGHEQYF.

The sample holds many counts of this clone. V and J are TRBV24-1 and TRBJ2-3; TRBD2 matches at 9 bases. CDR3 length: 17 amino acids. V trimming: 1 base; J trimming: 1 base; junction bases outside the gene matches: 5. CDR1 and CDR2 from the germline V gene are KGHDR and SFDVKD. CDR3: CATSDFLAGDGTDTQYF. The DNA for the CDR3 is TGTGCCACCAGTGATTTTTTAGCGGGAGACGGCACAGATACGCAGTATTTT.

This clone has just a few counts. The V call is TRBV5-1, the J call TRBJ1-2; D perhaps matches TRBD1 (6 bases). This CDR3 comprises 15 residues. V was shortened by 9 bases and J by 5 bases, with 23 bases between the two germline ends. Germline loops: CDR1 SGHRS, CDR2 YFSETQ. CDR3 in amino acids: CATRPTETGEYGYTF. The CDR3 DNA reads as TGCGCCACCAGGCCAACCGAGACAGGAGAATATGGCTACACCTTC.

This chain uses TRBV11-2 with TRBJ1-1, with a weak D call TRBD1 (5 bases). The CDR3 has 15 residues. V gave up 5 bases and J gave up 1 base, with 14 bases separating them. Germline V gene sequence: CDR1 SGHAT, CDR2 FQNNGV. This chain's CDR3 is CASSAGGMGNTEAFF. In nucleotides, the CDR3 is TGTGCCAGCAGCGCTGGGGGGATGGGGAACACTGAAGCTTTCTTT.

This clone was recorded only once. This sequence joins TRBV11-3 and TRBJ2-1; D is perhaps TRBD2 (6 bases). Germline CDR1 reads SGHNT; CDR2 reads YENEEA. The CDR3 spans 15 residues. Between the trimmed V and J ends, which lost 5 bases and 7 bases, there was a span of 18 bases. CDR3 nucleotide sequence: TGTGCCAGCAGCCCTCGTTCAGCGGGTAATAATGAGCAGTTCTTC. Protein: CASSPRSAGNNEQFF.

The chain links TRBV27 to TRBJ2-2; D might be TRBD1 (5 bases). V was clipped by 6 bases and J by 2 bases, with 7 bases between them. In germline, CDR1 is MNHEY, CDR2 SMNVEV (reference sequence). CDR3 length: 13 amino acids. CDR3 sequence reads: CASRQANTGELFF. The CDR3 DNA reads as TGTGCCAGCAGACAGGCAAACACCGGGGAGCTGTTTTTT.

About this clone: Other DNA variants within this sample encode the same CDR3. The chain carries TRBV6-1 and TRBJ2-7, with a weak D call TRBD1 (6 bases). Between the trimmed V and J ends, which lost 2 bases and 4 bases, there was a span of 6 bases. Germline V gives CDR1 MNHNS, CDR2 SASEGT. The length of the CDR3 is 12 residues. CDR3 region: CASSEQGYEQYF. DNA of the CDR3: TGTGCCAGCAGTGAACAGGGGTACGAGCAGTACTTC.

The rearrangement joins TRBV28 to TRBJ1-5; perhaps TRBD1 as D (6 bases). Trimming took off 6 bases at V and 1 base at J, with 25 bases between the two ends. CDR1 is MDHEN, CDR2 SYDVKM, per germline. This CDR3 region has 19 residues. The CDR3 protein is CASSLLGQGMGLSNQPQHF. DNA of the CDR3: TGTGCCAGCAGCCTATTGGGGCAGGGGATGGGGTTAAGCAATCAGCCCCAGCATTTT.

This clone was picked up many times. This chain connects TRBV3-1 (or the pseudogene TRBV3-2) to TRBJ1-2, with 9 positions matching TRBD1. V lost 4 bases and J lost 10; bases outside the gene matches: 10. Germline-derived CDR1 and CDR2 are LGHDT and YNNKEL (reference sequence). The length of the CDR3 is 14 residues. The CDR3 loop is CASSLDAGTGNYTF. CDR3 bases: TGTGCCAGCAGCCTCGACGCCGGGACAGGGAACTACACCTTC.

V and J are TRBV5-8 and TRBJ1-6, with 9 bases fitting TRBD1. V lost 2 bases and J lost 0; bases outside the gene matches: 6. CDR1 SGHTS and CDR2 YDEGEE come from the germline V gene. The CDR3 is 18 residues long. The CDR3 coding sequence is TGTGCCAGCAGCTTTCGGACAGGGGCTTTCTCCTATAATTCACCCCTCCACTTT. Amino acids: CASSFRTGAFSYNSPLHF.

This clone occurred once. V is TRBV12-3 or TRBV12-4 and J is TRBJ1-2, with a possible D match to TRBD1 (6 bases). Trimming pared 2 bases from V and 5 bases from J, leaving 9 bases between. The CDR3 sequence is 13 residues long. The CDR3 region has the DNA TGTGCCAGCAGTTTACGGCAGGGGTATGGCTACACCTTC. Translating it yields CASSLRQGYGYTF.

This clone has a single count. The genes are TRBV3-1 (or the pseudogene TRBV3-2) and TRBJ2-5, with TRBD2 matching over 8 bases. With 4 bases clipped from V and 4 bases from J, the junction kept 11 bases outside the gene matches. CDR3 size: 16 residues. The germline V gene has CDR1 LGHDT and CDR2 YNNKEL (reference sequence). In DNA, the CDR3 is TGTGCCAGCAGCCCTACCGGGGGGGGATCAGGAGAGACCCAGTACTTC. Protein: CASSPTGGGSGETQYF.

The genes are TRBV20-1 and TRBJ2-1, with a weak D call TRBD2 (5 bases). CDR1 is DFQATT, CDR2 SNEGSKA, per germline (reference sequence). The CDR3 contains 11 residues. The V gene lost 6 bases and the J gene lost 7 bases, with 10 bases spanning the gap. This chain's CDR3 is CSATLGNEQFF. The CDR3 DNA follows: TGCAGTGCGACACTAGGAAATGAGCAGTTCTTC.

This chain connects TRBV27 to TRBJ2-3; D is undetermined. The CDR3 spans 15 residues. CDR1 and CDR2 (germline): MNHEY, SMNVEV (reference sequence). V was trimmed by 3 bases and J by 1 base, leaving 11 bases between them. CDR3 DNA sequence: TGTGCCAGCAGTTTTATCTATTCGGGCACAGATACGCAGTATTTT. It specifies CASSFIYSGTDTQYF.

The gene calls are TRBV19 and TRBJ1-4; TRBD1 aligns across 8 bases. J gave up 2 bases and V 3 bases, and 5 bases lay outside the gene matches. Germline assignment: CDR1 LNHDA and CDR2 SQIVND (reference sequence). The CDR3 length is 16 residues. CDR3 DNA sequence: TGTGCCAGTAGTATCACATGGACAGGGACTAATGAAAAACTGTTTTTT. It encodes CASSITWTGTNEKLFF.

This clone has a count of ten or more. The chain has TRBV11-2 and TRBJ2-2; the D is unclear. V was shortened by 1 base and J by 0 bases, with 6 bases between the two germline ends. The CDR3 is 15 residues long. Germline assignment: CDR1 SGHAT and CDR2 FQNNGV. CDR3 in amino acids: CASSLGHSNTGELFF. CDR3 DNA: TGTGCCAGCAGCTTAGGACACTCGAACACCGGGGAGCTGTTTTTT.

This clone was counted once. The chain employs TRBV24-1 and TRBJ2-5, with D possibly matching TRBD2 (6 bases). Deletions cut 3 bases from V and 2 bases from J, with 12 bases between. The germline gives CDR1 KGHDR, CDR2 SFDVKD. The CDR3 contains 15 residues. The CDR3 loop reads CATSDPAGKQETQYF. The CDR3 nucleotides read TGTGCCACCAGTGATCCGGCGGGGAAACAAGAGACCCAGTACTTC.

The J gene is TRBJ2-5, the V gene TRBV7-9; possibly TRBD1 for D (6 bases). CDR1 is SEHNR and CDR2 is FQNEAQ in the germline V gene (reference sequence). Trimming cost V 0 bases and J 1 base, with 12 bases left between them. The CDR3 length is 16 residues. This CDR3 is CASSLAPGTRQETQYF. The CDR3 bases are TGTGCCAGCAGCTTAGCCCCCGGGACACGCCAAGAGACCCAGTACTTC.

Note on this clone: At the DNA level, this CDR3 is encoded by other sequences in the same sample as well. The J gene is TRBJ1-3, the V gene TRBV6-6; D is undetermined. Trimming removed 0 bases at V and 0 bases at J, with 6 bases between. Germline CDR1 and CDR2: MNHNY and SVGAGI (reference sequence). There are 15 residues in the CDR3. CDR3 coding DNA: TGTGCCAGCAGTTACTCGGGGAGCTCTGGAAACACCATATATTTT. Amino acid sequence: CASSYSGSSGNTIYF.

The chain couples TRBV29-1 to TRBJ2-2, with 8 bases that match TRBD1. V dropped 6 bases and J dropped 1; count of bases not matched to a gene: 4. CDR3 length: 14 amino acids. CDR1 and CDR2 (germline): SQVTM, ANQGSEA. CDR3 coding DNA: TGCAGCGTCGGGACAGGATGGAACACCGGGGAGCTGTTTTTT. Amino acids: CSVGTGWNTGELFF.

This clone appeared a single time. The CDR3 nucleotides read TGTGCCAGCAGACTAGCGGGAGGGAGGAGCTCCTACGAGCAGTACTTC. This encodes CASRLAGGRSSYEQYF. V is TRBV27 and J is TRBJ2-7; 13 bases are shared with TRBD2. The CDR3 is 16 amino acids. The V gene's germline CDR1 is MNHEY and CDR2 SMNVEV (reference sequence). J gave up 0 bases and V 6 bases, and 5 bases lay outside the gene matches.

The chain links TRBV6-6 to TRBJ2-3, with 10 positions matching TRBD1. CDR1 and CDR2 from the germline V gene are MNHNY and SVGAGI (reference sequence). V shed 6 bases, J shed 1 base, and the junction held 4 bases outside the gene matches. CDR3 length equals 15 residues. The CDR3: CASSPGTGGTDTQYF. The CDR3 nucleotides are TGTGCCAGCAGCCCCGGGACAGGGGGCACAGATACGCAGTATTTT.

V usage is TRBV7-9 and J usage is TRBJ2-7, with TRBD2 matching over 12 bases. The CDR3 is made up of 17 amino acids. CDR1 is SEHNR, CDR2 FQNEAQ, per germline (reference sequence). V shed 5 bases, J shed 4 bases, and the junction held 12 bases outside the gene matches. CDR3 amino acids: CASSLTRLAGAGYEQYF. Written as DNA, the CDR3 is TGTGCCAGCAGCCTTACCCGACTAGCGGGAGCTGGATACGAGCAGTACTTC.